The sequence of this T cell receptor (beta chain) was determined in a study of cytomegalovirus exposure and HLA in healthy donors. Findings of the study overall: In a later analysis, the majority of CMV-associated beta chains seemingly showed HLA restriction. Previous analysis showed most TCR beta V segments were productive about 87% or about 30% of the time.

Unmatched junction bases numbered 12, after V lost 5 bases and J lost 3 bases. CDR3 size: 16 residues. Germline CDR1 SGHTA, CDR2 FQGNSA. This clone has more than one count but fewer than ten. Its antigen remains unknown. Primers included in the PCR were 60 Vbeta and 13 Jbeta primers. TCRdb's table, derived via immunoSEQ multiplex PCR, lists solely in-frame clones and lacks some. Seen here are around 110,000 clones, 70% to 80% observed once, and the top ten hold approximately 3.6%. The sample comprised PBMCs. The chain uses TRBV7-2 and TRBJ1-1, with 7 positions matching TRBD1. The sequence came from a man aged 60 to 69 in good health and CMV-seronegative. The CDR3 loop reads CASSRMWGQSYTEAFF. The CDR3 nucleotides read TGTGCCAGCAGCCGTATGTGGGGACAGAGTTACACTGAAGCTTTCTTT.